The 9 T cell receptor beta chains below all came from one sample that was sequenced in a study of blood T cells in healthy people across ages. Combining a sample-barcoded 5' primer with a J-beta primer mix, a second PCR ran for roughly 6 to 12 cycles. MiXCR was run by TCRdb on the 5' RACE reads, yielding one entry per CDR3 protein. The sample lists about 580,000 distinct CDR3 sequences; roughly 43% were seen once. The sample consisted of blood. These receptors were taken from a man older than 75 in good health.

The chain recombines TRBV7-2 with TRBJ2-3; TRBD2 matches at 11 bases. CDR1 is SGHTA, CDR2 FQGNSA, per germline. J lost 3 bases, V lost 5 bases, and 7 bases had no gene match. The CDR3 is 16 residues long. The CDR3 loop reads CASSIIAGGLTDTQYF. The CDR3 DNA reads as TGTGCCAGCAGCATAATAGCGGGGGGGCTAACAGATACGCAGTATTTT.

The chain combines TRBV20-1 with TRBJ2-1; 9 bases line up with TRBD2. CDR1 and CDR2 from the germline V gene are DFQATT and SNEGSKA (reference sequence). The CDR3 runs 15 residues. Losses at the gene ends were 3 bases for V and 2 bases for J; bases not matched to a gene: 5. CDR3 sequence reads: CSASYAGGPYNEQFF. CDR3 in DNA: TGCAGTGCTAGTTACGCGGGGGGGCCCTACAATGAGCAGTTCTTC.

This clonotype occurred a few times. The chain carries TRBV4-3 and TRBJ1-6, with D possibly being TRBD1 (6 bases). The germline gives CDR1 LGHNA, CDR2 YSLEER. This CDR3 has 15 amino acids. Trimming cost V 2 bases and J 8 bases, with 13 bases left between them. The CDR3 bases are TGCGCCAGCAGCCAAACACAGGGACGCGATTCACCCCTCCACTTT. Residues: CASSQTQGRDSPLHF.

This clonotype was seen only once. V is TRBV7-2 and J is TRBJ2-1, with 12 positions matching TRBD2. The CDR3 spans 18 residues. Germline V gene lookup returns CDR1 SGHTA and CDR2 FQGNSA. The junction had 11 bases not matched to a gene; V was cut back by 1 base and J by 7 bases. The CDR3: CASSLVFASSGGANEQFF. The CDR3 DNA follows: TGTGCCAGCAGCTTAGTCTTCGCCTCTAGCGGGGGGGCGAATGAGCAGTTCTTC.

This chain connects TRBV27 to TRBJ2-2; 7 bases line up with TRBD1. The CDR3 loop spans 15 amino acids. Trimming removed 5 bases from V and 3 bases from J; junction bases left unmatched: 6. The germline CDR1 and CDR2 sequences are MNHEY and SMNVEV (reference sequence). CDR3 bases: TGTGCCAGCAGTATAACAGGGGCGTACACCGGGGAGCTGTTTTTT. Protein sequence: CASSITGAYTGELFF.

The sample holds a few counts of this clonotype. The rearrangement joins TRBV7-2 to TRBJ1-2; 7 nucleotides agree with TRBD1. With 5 bases clipped from V and 8 bases from J, the junction kept 8 bases outside the gene matches. The CDR3 has 13 residues. Looked up from germline, CDR1 is SGHTA and CDR2 is FQGNSA. This chain's CDR3 is CASSPRGGRGYTF. Written as DNA, the CDR3 is TGTGCCAGCAGCCCGAGAGGGGGCCGGGGCTACACCTTC.

This clonotype was found many times. V and J are TRBV6-5 and TRBJ2-7; 11 bases match TRBD1. V dropped 6 bases and J dropped 7; count of bases not matched to a gene: 8. The CDR3 is 14 amino acids. Germline CDR1 is MNHEY and CDR2 is SVGAGI. The CDR3 DNA is TGTGCCAGCAGCCGCGGACAGGGGGCTTGGGAGCAGTACTTC. Residues: CASSRGQGAWEQYF.

This clonotype came up a few times. The genes are TRBV20-1 and TRBJ1-2; no definite D call. From germline, CDR1 is DFQATT and CDR2 SNEGSKA (reference sequence). This CDR3 contains 12 residues. Trimming stripped 6 bases from V and 3 bases from J, with 11 bases between. CDR3 bases: TGCAGTGCCCATACCCTGCACTATGGCTACACCTTC. It codes for CSAHTLHYGYTF.

J is TRBJ2-1 and V is TRBV15, with D unclear. Per germline, CDR1 LNHNV and CDR2 YYDKDF (reference sequence). V was shortened by 4 bases and J by 3 bases, with 16 bases between the two germline ends. This CDR3 is 16 amino acids long. CDR3 protein: CATSTVIMDLYNEQFF. DNA for the CDR3: TGTGCCACCAGCACGGTGATAATGGACCTCTACAATGAGCAGTTCTTC.